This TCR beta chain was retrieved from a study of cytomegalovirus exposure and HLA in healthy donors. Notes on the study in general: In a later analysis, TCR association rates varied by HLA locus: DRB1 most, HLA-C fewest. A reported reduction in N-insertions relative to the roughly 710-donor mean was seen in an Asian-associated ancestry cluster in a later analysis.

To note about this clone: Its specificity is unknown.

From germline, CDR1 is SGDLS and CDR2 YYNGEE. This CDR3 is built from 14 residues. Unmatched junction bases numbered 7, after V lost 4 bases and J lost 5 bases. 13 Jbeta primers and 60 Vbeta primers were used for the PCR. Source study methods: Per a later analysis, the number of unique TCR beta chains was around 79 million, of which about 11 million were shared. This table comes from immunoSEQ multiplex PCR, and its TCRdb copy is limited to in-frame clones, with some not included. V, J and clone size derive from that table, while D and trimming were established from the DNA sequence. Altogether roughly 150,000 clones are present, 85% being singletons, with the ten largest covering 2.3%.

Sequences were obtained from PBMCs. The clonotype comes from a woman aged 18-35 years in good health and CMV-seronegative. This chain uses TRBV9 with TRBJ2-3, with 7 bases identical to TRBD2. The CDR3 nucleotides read TGTGCCAGCAGCCCTCGGACTAGAATAGATACGCAGTATTTT. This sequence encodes CASSPRTRIDTQYF.